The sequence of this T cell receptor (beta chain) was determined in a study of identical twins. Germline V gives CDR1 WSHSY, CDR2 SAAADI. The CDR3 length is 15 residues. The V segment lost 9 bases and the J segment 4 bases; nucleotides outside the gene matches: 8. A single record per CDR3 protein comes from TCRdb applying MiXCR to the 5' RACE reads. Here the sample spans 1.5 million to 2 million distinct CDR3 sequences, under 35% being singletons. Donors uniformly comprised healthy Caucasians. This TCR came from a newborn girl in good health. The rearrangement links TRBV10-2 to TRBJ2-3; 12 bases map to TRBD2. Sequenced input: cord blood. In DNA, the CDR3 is TGCGCCAGTGACCTAGCGGGGGGGCCCGCAGATACGCAGTATTTT. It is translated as CASDLAGGPADTQYF.